Presented here are 24 T cell receptor beta chains from one specimen sequenced in a study of blood T cells in healthy people across ages. Alongside a J-beta primer mix, a sample-barcoded 5' primer served in a second PCR lasting about 7 to 12 cycles. TCRdb used MiXCR to reprocess the 5' RACE reads, holding one entry per CDR3 protein. The sample yields hundreds of thousands of distinct CDR3 sequences, around 45% seen once. Sequenced: blood. The receptors shown here come from a man aged 60 to 69 in good health.

Only one count was recorded for this clonotype. The chain is built from TRBV9 and TRBJ2-5, with 10 bases fitting TRBD2. This CDR3 has 15 residues. Germline V gene data show CDR1 as SGDLS and CDR2 as YYNGEE. Trimming cost V 2 bases and J 5 bases; bases outside gene matches: 6. CDR3 nucleotide sequence: TGTGCCAGCAGCGTGACTAGCGGGCTGGGGGAGACCCAGTACTTC. Residues: CASSVTSGLGETQYF.

V usage is TRBV7-2 and J usage is TRBJ2-7; the D gene could be TRBD1 or TRBD2 (5 bases each). This CDR3 region has 15 residues. CDR1 is SGHTA and CDR2 is FQGNSA in the germline V gene. The V gene lost 3 bases and the J gene lost 1 base, with 13 bases spanning the gap. The CDR3 nucleotides read TGTGCCAGCAGCTTCAGGGAGACGAGTTCCTACGAGCAGTACTTC. Its translation is CASSFRETSSYEQYF.

This clonotype was recorded a few times. J is TRBJ2-5 and V is TRBV6-6; no clear D gene. The CDR3 runs to 14 residues. Germline-derived CDR1 and CDR2 are MNHNY and SVGAGI (reference sequence). V lost 0 bases and J lost 2, with 7 bases in between. CDR3 DNA: TGTGCCAGCAGTTACTCTAGGGAACAAGAGACCCAGTACTTC. It specifies CASSYSREQETQYF.

Concerning this clonotype: Being one base from a much bigger clone, this may be a read error. The V gene is TRBV4-3, the J gene TRBJ2-3; 10 bases match TRBD2. The CDR3 consists of 15 residues. The ends lost 4 bases at V and 3 bases at J; junction bases unmatched: 4. Germline CDR1 is LGHNA and CDR2 is YSLEER. The CDR3: CASSLGTSETDTQYF. The CDR3 DNA is TGCGCCAGCAGCCTCGGGACTAGCGAGACAGATACGCAGTATTTT.

This clonotype has more than one count but fewer than ten. The chain has TRBV6-5 and TRBJ2-5; TRBD1 matches at 9 bases. From germline, CDR1 is MNHEY and CDR2 SVGAGI. The CDR3 runs to 18 residues. Losses at the gene ends were 1 base for V and 7 bases for J; bases not matched to a gene: 16. CDR3 nucleotides: TGTGCCAGCAGTTACTTAGAATTGGGACAGGGTTTTCCAGGGACCCAGTACTTC. It is translated as CASSYLELGQGFPGTQYF.

This clonotype turned up a few times. The V call is TRBV7-2, the J call TRBJ1-2; D might be TRBD1 (6 bases). CDR1 and CDR2 (germline): SGHTA, FQGNSA. CDR3 length equals 13 residues. The V end was cut by 1 base, the J end by 7 bases, with 10 bases between. CDR3 protein: CASSLDRQAGYTF. The CDR3 nucleotides are TGTGCCAGCAGCTTAGACCGACAGGCTGGCTACACCTTC. Full variable domain (rest looked up from reference TRBV7-2 and TRBJ1-2): GAGVSQSPSNKVTEKGKDVELRCDPISGHTALYWYRQSLGQGLEFLIYFQGNSAPDKSGLPSDRFSAERTGGSVSTLTIQRTQQEDSAVYLCASSLDRQAGYTFGSGTRLTVV.

The table lists this clonotype with a few counts. The J gene is TRBJ1-2, the V gene TRBV7-9; 9 bases line up with TRBD1. The CDR3 loop spans 13 amino acids. With 1 base clipped from V and 8 bases from J, the junction kept 2 bases outside the gene matches. CDR1 is SEHNR and CDR2 is FQNEAQ in the germline V gene (reference sequence). The CDR3 sequence is CASSLDDRGGYTF. The DNA for the CDR3 is TGTGCCAGCAGCTTAGACGACAGGGGGGGCTACACCTTC.

This clonotype occurred many times. The chain couples TRBV29-1 to TRBJ2-7, with D possibly being TRBD1 (5 bases). Trimming removed 1 base at V and 5 bases at J, with 12 bases between. The CDR3 is made up of 13 amino acids. The germline gives CDR1 SQVTM, CDR2 ANQGSEA. The CDR3 nucleotides read TGCAGCGTTGAAGGGGGCAGTACCCACGAGCAGTACTTC. Amino acid sequence: CSVEGGSTHEQYF.

V usage is TRBV10-3 and J usage is TRBJ2-1; D is perhaps TRBD1 (5 bases). The germline V and J ends were trimmed by 6 bases and 3 bases, with 12 bases remaining between them. The germline gives CDR1 ENHRY, CDR2 SYGVKD. The CDR3 has 14 amino acids. This CDR3 is CAIRYSQVYNEQFF. CDR3 coding DNA: TGTGCCATCAGATACTCACAGGTCTACAATGAGCAGTTCTTC.

A single count supports this clonotype. This chain uses TRBV20-1 with TRBJ1-2; possibly TRBD1 for D (5 bases). Trimming shortened V by 4 bases and J by 5 bases, and 14 bases separated the two germline ends. Germline V lookup: CDR1 DFQATT, CDR2 SNEGSKA (reference sequence). The CDR3 contains 13 residues. The DNA of the CDR3 is TGCAGTGCTAACTTAGGGACGGATTATGGCTACACCTTC. This translates into CSANLGTDYGYTF.

V and J are TRBV20-1 and TRBJ2-7, with D perhaps TRBD1 (6 bases). There are 11 residues in the CDR3. The ends were cut back, 6 bases at V and 4 bases at J, with 10 bases in the middle. Germline-derived CDR1 and CDR2 are DFQATT and SNEGSKA (reference sequence). CDR3 sequence (DNA): TGCAGTGCCGGGGACAATTACGAGCAGTACTTC. It specifies CSAGDNYEQYF.

This clonotype was observed a handful of times. This chain joins TRBV28 and TRBJ2-7; D perhaps matches TRBD2 (7 bases). The CDR3 length is 18 residues. Germline assignment: CDR1 MDHEN and CDR2 SYDVKM. V gave up 3 bases and J gave up 1 base, with 22 bases separating them. The CDR3 reads CASSFEGGGRLRSYEQYF. CDR3 DNA: TGTGCCAGCAGTTTTGAGGGGGGGGGGCGTCTCCGGTCCTACGAGCAGTACTTC.

This clonotype was counted at least ten times. The J gene is TRBJ2-1, the V gene TRBV10-3; 9 bases match TRBD2. Trimming took 2 bases from V and 7 from J; bases not matched to a gene: 9. This CDR3 is built from 16 residues. Germline CDR1 ENHRY, CDR2 SYGVKD. CDR3 sequence reads: CAISEELAGERNEQFF. The DNA of the CDR3 is TGTGCCATCAGTGAGGAATTAGCGGGGGAGCGAAATGAGCAGTTCTTC.

This clonotype turned up a few times. Possible read error: a much larger clone is one base away. The chain couples TRBV11-2 to TRBJ2-1; no definite D call. Germline V gene data show CDR1 as SGHAT and CDR2 as FQNNGV. V lost 0 bases to trimming and J lost 9 bases, with 9 bases between them. There are 13 residues in the CDR3. The chain's CDR3 is CASSLEMISEQFF. CDR3 in DNA: TGTGCCAGCAGCTTAGAGATGATCTCTGAGCAGTTCTTC.

The CDR3 is CSAGRRLNTEAFF. The CDR3 nucleotides read TGCAGTGCCGGTAGGAGATTGAACACTGAAGCTTTCTTT. The chain uses TRBV20-1 and TRBJ1-1; D not resolved. With 6 bases removed from V and 0 bases from J, the gap between germline ends came to 11 bases. Germline CDR1 reads DFQATT; CDR2 reads SNEGSKA (reference sequence). This CDR3 region has 13 residues.

The rearrangement joins TRBV7-8 to TRBJ2-7; D might be TRBD2 (6 bases). The end of the DNA fits TRBJ2-5 better, so the J call may be wrong. This CDR3 is built from 16 residues. Looked up from germline, CDR1 is SGHVS and CDR2 is FQNEAQ. CDR3 DNA sequence: TGTGCCAGCAGCTTAGGGTGGGGGGAAACCGAGGAGACCCAGTACTTC. Translated: CASSLGWGETEETQYF.

This rearrangement joins TRBV2 to TRBJ1-2, with D hard to call. Germline values: CDR1 SNHLY, CDR2 FYNNEI. The CDR3 is 11 amino acids. The V and J ends lost 4 bases and 8 bases respectively, with 8 bases between them. The CDR3 coding sequence is TGTGCCAGCAGTGGTTCGGTAGGCTACACCTTC. Translated: CASSGSVGYTF. Full variable domain (remainder filled in from reference TRBV2 and TRBJ1-2): EPEVTQTPSHQVTQMGQEVILRCVPISNHLYFYWYRQILGQKVEFLVSFYNNEISEKSEIFDDQFSVERPDGSNFTLKIRSTKLEDSAMYFCASSGSVGYTFGSGTRLTVV.

This clonotype appeared a few times. The chain employs TRBV27 and TRBJ2-7; 9 nucleotides line up with TRBD2. V shed 7 bases and J 4 bases; nucleotides not matched to a gene: 11. CDR1 is MNHEY and CDR2 is SMNVEV in the germline V gene (reference sequence). This CDR3 is 15 amino acids long. CDR3 coding DNA: TGTGCCAGCAACGGCGGGGCTAGCGGGGATTACGAGCAGTACTTC. Encoded protein: CASNGGASGDYEQYF.

The chain is built from TRBV7-6 and TRBJ2-5, with 14 bases aligning to TRBD2. The CDR3 has 16 amino acids. V shed 5 bases and J 11 bases; nucleotides not matched to a gene: 13. Germline assignment: CDR1 SGHVS and CDR2 FNYEAQ. CDR3 nucleotides: TGTGCCAGCAGCCGACTAGCGGGGGGGCTATACAATGAGCAGTACTTC. It specifies CASSRLAGGLYNEQYF.

The chain couples TRBV7-2 to TRBJ2-7; 7 bases are shared with TRBD2. The CDR3 loop spans 14 amino acids. The V segment lost 5 bases and the J segment 5 bases; nucleotides outside the gene matches: 9. Germline CDR1 and CDR2: SGHTA and FQGNSA. CDR3 bases: TGTGCCAGCAGCCCTAACGGGGGGAACGACGAGCAGTACTTC. Amino acids: CASSPNGGNDEQYF.

This clonotype has more than one count but fewer than ten. V usage is TRBV5-5 and J usage is TRBJ2-7, with TRBD2 as a possible D gene (5 bases). V lost 1 base and J lost 0, with 8 bases in between. The V gene's germline CDR1 is SGHKS and CDR2 YYEKEE (reference sequence). The CDR3 is 14 residues long. The DNA of the CDR3 is TGTGCCAGCAGCTTGCTGGGAGACTCCTACGAGCAGTACTTC. Encoded protein: CASSLLGDSYEQYF. The full variable domain, its missing parts supplied by reference TRBV5-5 and TRBJ2-7, is DAGVTQSPTHLIKTRGQQVTLRCSPISGHKSVSWYQQVLGQGPQFIFQYYEKEERGRGNFPDRFSARQFPNYSSELNVNALLLGDSALYLCASSLLGDSYEQYFGPGTRLTVT.

This clonotype was seen just once. The chain employs TRBV20-1 and TRBJ2-5; D may correspond to TRBD1 or TRBD2 (5 bases each). The germline V gene encodes CDR1 DFQATT and CDR2 SNEGSKA (reference sequence). The V and J ends lost 0 bases and 2 bases respectively, with 25 bases between them. CDR3 length equals 19 residues. CDR3 DNA: TGCAGTGCTAGAGATATTTCCGGGACCAGGCTATTAGAACAAGAGACCCAGTACTTC. Its translation is CSARDISGTRLLEQETQYF.

The chain recombines TRBV6-2 or TRBV6-3 with TRBJ2-5, with TRBD1 matching 9 bases. The CDR3 has 15 amino acids. Trimming cost V 7 bases and J 2 bases; bases outside gene matches: 8. Germline V gene sequence: CDR1 MNHEY, CDR2 SVGEGT. CDR3 sequence (DNA): TGTGCCAGCAACACGGACAGGGGCCCGCAAGAGACCCAGTACTTC. Protein product: CASNTDRGPQETQYF.

The chain couples TRBV7-9 to TRBJ1-6, with a weak D call TRBD1 (5 bases). In germline, CDR1 is SEHNR, CDR2 FQNEAQ (reference sequence). The CDR3 spans 13 residues. V lost 5 bases, J lost 14 bases, and 16 bases lay in between. The CDR3 is CASSKGPGHSLHF. The DNA for the CDR3 is TGTGCCAGCAGCAAAGGCCCGGGGCACTCCCTCCACTTT.